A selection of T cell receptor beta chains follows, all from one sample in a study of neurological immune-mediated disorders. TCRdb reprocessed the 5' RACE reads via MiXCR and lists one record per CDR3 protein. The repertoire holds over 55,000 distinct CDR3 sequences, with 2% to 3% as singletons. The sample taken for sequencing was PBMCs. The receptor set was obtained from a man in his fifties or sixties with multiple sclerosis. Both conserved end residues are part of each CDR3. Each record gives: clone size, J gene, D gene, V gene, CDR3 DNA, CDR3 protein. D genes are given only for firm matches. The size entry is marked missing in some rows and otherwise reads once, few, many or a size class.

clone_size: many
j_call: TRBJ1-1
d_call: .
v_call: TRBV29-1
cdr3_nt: TGCAGCGCTGCCGGTGGTGAAGCTTTCTTT
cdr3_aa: CSAAGGEAFF

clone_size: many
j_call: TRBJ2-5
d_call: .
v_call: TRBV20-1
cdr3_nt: TGCAGTGCACCGGTGTCAGGGGAGTCCCAGTACTTC
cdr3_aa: CSAPVSGESQYF

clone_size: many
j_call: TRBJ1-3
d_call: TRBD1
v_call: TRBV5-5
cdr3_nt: TGTGCCAGCAGCCGGGACAGGTCGAGCTCTGGAAACACCATATATTTT
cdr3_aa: CASSRDRSSSGNTIYF

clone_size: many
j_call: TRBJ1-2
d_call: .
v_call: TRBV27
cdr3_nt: TGTGCCAGCAGTTTCACAACCTCGGGAGGCTACACCTTC
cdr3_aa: CASSFTTSGGYTF

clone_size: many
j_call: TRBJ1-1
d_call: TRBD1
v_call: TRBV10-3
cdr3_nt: TGTGCCATCAGTGAAAGGGACAGGGGATACTCCGCGAACACTGAAGCTTTCTTT
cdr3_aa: CAISERDRGYSANTEAFF

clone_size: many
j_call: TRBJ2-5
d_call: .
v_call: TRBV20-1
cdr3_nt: TGCAGTGCTAGTCTCCCCAGAGGCGTGGGGACCCAGTACTTC
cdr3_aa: CSASLPRGVGTQYF

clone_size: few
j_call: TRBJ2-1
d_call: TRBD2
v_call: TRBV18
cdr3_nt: TGTGCCAGCTTTCCGGGACTAGCGGCCTCCTACAATGAGCAGTTCTTC
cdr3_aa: CASFPGLAASYNEQFF

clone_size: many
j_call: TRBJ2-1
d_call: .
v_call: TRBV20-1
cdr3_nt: TGCAGTGCTAAGGGGCGTTCAGTAGAAAACAATGAGCAGTTCTTC
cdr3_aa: CSAKGRSVENNEQFF

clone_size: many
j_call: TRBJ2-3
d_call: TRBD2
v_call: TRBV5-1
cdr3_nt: TGCGCCAGCAGCCCGGGGGGATGGGCAGATACGCAGTATTTT
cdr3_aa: CASSPGGWADTQYF

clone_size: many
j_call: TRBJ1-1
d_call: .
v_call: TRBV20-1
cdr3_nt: TGCAGTGCTTCTCACCCCGGGACGGCCGCCCGGGCTTTCTTT
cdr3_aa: CSASHPGTAARAFF

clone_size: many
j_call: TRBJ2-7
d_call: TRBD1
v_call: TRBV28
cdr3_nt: TGTGCCAGCAGTTTGACAGGGTGGTCCTACGAGCAGTACTTC
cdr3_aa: CASSLTGWSYEQYF

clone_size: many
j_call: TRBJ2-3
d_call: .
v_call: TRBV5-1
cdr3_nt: TGCGCCAGCAGCTTCTCCACAGATACGCAGTATTTT
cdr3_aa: CASSFSTDTQYF

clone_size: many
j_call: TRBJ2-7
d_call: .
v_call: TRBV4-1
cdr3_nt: TGCGCCAGCAGCCCCGCCCAGGGGAACCACGAGCAGTACTTC
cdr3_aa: CASSPAQGNHEQYF

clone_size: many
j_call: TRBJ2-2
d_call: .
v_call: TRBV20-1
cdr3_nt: TGCAGTGCCGCCAAGGAGGGAGGTGGGACCGGGGAGCTGTTTTTT
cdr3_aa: CSAAKEGGGTGELFF

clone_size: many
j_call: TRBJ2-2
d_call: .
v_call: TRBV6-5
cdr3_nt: TGTGCCAGCAGTTACTCCGGGACAAACACCGGGGAGCTGTTTTTT
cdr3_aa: CASSYSGTNTGELFF

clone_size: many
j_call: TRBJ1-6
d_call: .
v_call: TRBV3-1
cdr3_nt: TGTGCCAGCAGCCAAGGCAGGGGTACCAATTCACCCCTCCACTTT
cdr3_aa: CASSQGRGTNSPLHF

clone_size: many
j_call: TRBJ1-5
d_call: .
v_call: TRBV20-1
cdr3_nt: TGCAGTGCAACCGAGGGGGGATTGGGTCAGCCCCAGCATTTT
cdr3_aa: CSATEGGLGQPQHF

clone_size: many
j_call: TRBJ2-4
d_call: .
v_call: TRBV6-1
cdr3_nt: TGTGCCAGCCGCCGTGAGGGGACGGGTAACATTCAGTACTTC
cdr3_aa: CASRREGTGNIQYF

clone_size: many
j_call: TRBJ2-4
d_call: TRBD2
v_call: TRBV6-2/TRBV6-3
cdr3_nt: TGTGCCAGCAGTTACGAAGCCGGGGGGGCTGTCAAAAACATTCAGTACTTC
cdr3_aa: CASSYEAGGAVKNIQYF

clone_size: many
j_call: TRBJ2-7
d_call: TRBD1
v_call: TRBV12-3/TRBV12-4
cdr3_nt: TGTGCCAGCAGGGACAGGTCCCACTACGAGCAGTACTTC
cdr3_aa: CASRDRSHYEQYF

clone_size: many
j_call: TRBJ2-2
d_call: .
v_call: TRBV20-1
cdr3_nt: TGCAGTGCTAGGCCGGAGGGGACCGGGGAGCTGTTTTTT
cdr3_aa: CSARPEGTGELFF

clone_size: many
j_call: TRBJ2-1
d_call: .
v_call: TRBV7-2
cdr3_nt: TGTGCCAGCAGCCCCGCCCTACGGGATGAGCAGTTCTTC
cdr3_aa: CASSPALRDEQFF

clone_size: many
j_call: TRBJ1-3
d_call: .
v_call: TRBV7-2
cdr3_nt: TGTGCCAGCAGCTTCGACAGGGGAAACACCATATATTTT
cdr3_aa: CASSFDRGNTIYF

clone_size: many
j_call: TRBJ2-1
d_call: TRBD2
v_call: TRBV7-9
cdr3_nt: TGTGCCAGCAGCTTAAGCGGGGACAATGAGCAGTTCTTC
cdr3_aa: CASSLSGDNEQFF

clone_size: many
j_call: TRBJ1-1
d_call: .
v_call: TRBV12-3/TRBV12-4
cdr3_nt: TGTGCCAGCAGTTTTCGAACGAACACTGAAGCTTTCTTT
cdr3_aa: CASSFRTNTEAFF

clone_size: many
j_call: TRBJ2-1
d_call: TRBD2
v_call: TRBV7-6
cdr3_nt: TGTGCCAGCAGCTTAGTAGGGACTAGCTCTTACAATGAGCAGTTCTTC
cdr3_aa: CASSLVGTSSYNEQFF

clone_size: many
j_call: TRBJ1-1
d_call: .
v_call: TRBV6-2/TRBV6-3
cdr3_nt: TGTGCCAGCACTAGCGAGGTGAACACTGAAGCTTTCTTT
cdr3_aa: CASTSEVNTEAFF

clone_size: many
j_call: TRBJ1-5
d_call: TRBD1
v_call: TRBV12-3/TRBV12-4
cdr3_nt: TGTGCCAGCAGCTTACAGGGGCTTGGGTATAATCAGCCCCAGCATTTT
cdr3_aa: CASSLQGLGYNQPQHF

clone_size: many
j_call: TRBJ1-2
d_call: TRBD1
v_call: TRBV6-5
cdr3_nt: TGTGCCAGTACAGGGGTCGGCTACACCTTC
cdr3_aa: CASTGVGYTF

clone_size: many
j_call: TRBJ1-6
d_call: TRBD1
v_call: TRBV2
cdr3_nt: TGTGCCAGCAGTGCCGGGACAGCAAATTCAACCCTCAACTTT
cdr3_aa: CASSAGTANSTLNF

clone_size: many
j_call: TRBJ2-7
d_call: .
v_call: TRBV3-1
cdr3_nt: TGTGCCAGCAGCCCCTATGGGGGGGGGCCTTCGGAGCAGTACTTC
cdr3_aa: CASSPYGGGPSEQYF

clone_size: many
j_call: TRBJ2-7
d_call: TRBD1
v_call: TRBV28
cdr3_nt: TGTGCCAGCATCGACGGGACAGGAACCTACGAGCAGTACTTC
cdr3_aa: CASIDGTGTYEQYF

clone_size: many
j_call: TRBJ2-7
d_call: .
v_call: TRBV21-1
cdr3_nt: TGTGCCAGCAGCAAAGAGAGCGGGGGACCCTACGAGCAGTACTTC
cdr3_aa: CASSKESGGPYEQYF

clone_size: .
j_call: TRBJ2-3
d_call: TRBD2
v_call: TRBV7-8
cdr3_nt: TGTGCCAGCAGCTTCAGCGGGGGGAGCACAGATAAGCAGTATTTT
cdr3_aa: CASSFSGGSTDKQYF

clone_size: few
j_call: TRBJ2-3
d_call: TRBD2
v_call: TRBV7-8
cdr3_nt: TGTGCCAGCAGCTTATTAAGCGGGGGCTCTAGACTGGATACGCAGTATTTT
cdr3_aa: CASSLLSGGSRLDTQYF

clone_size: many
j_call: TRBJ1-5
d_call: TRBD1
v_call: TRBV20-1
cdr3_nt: TGCAGTGCTAGAGAATCGGACAGGGGCACTCAGCCCCAGCATTTT
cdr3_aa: CSARESDRGTQPQHF

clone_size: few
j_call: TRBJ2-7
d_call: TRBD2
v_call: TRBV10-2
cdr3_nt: TGCGCCAGCAGGACTAGCGGGGGCTACGAGCAGTACTTC
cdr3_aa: CASRTSGGYEQYF

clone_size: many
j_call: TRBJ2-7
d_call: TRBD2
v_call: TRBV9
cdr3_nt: TGTGCCAGCAGCGTGCGGCCGGGGGGATCCTACGAGCAGTACTTC
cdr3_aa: CASSVRPGGSYEQYF

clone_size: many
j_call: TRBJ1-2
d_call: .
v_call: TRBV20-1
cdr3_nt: TGCAGTGCTAGAGATTGGGACAACTATGGCTACACCTTC
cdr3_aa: CSARDWDNYGYTF